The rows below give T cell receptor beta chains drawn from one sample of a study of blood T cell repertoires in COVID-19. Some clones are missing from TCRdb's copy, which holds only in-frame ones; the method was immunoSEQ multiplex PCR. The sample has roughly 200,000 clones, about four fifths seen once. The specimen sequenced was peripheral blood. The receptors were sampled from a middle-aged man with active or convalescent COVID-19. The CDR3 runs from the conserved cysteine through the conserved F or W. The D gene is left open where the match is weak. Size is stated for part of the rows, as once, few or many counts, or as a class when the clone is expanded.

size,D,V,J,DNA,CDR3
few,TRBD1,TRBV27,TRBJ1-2,TGTGCCAGCAGTAAAAGGCGGGACAGAGCTAACTATGGCTACACCTTC,CASSKRRDRANYGYTF
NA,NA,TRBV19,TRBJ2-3,TGTGCCAGTAGTACTGGGCTTTCCGGCACGCAGTATTTT,CASSTGLSGTQYF
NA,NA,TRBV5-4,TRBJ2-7,TGTGCCAGCAGCCTGCGGGGATCTTATGGCGAGCAGTACTTC,CASSLRGSYGEQYF
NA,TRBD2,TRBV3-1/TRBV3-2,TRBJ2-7,TGTGCCAGCAGCCACGCTAGCGGGGGACAAGGGGAGCAGTACTTC,CASSHASGGQGEQYF
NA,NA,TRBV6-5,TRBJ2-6,TGTGCCAGTAGTACAGGTTCTGGGGCCAACGTCCTGACTTTC,CASSTGSGANVLTF
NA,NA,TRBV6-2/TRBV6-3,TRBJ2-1,TGTGCCAGCAGCCAAGCTTACGGAGTACCCCTCAACAATGAGCAGTTCTTC,CASSQAYGVPLNNEQFF
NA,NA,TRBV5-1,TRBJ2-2,TGCGCCAGCAGCTTGGGGGACCCTATGGGGGCCGGTTTGAACACCGGGGAGCTGTTTTTT,CASSLGDPMGAGLNTGELFF
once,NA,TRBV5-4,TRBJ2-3,TGTGCCAGCAGCTTTTCTACCAGGGGCCGAGGCACGCAGTATTTT,CASSFSTRGRGTQYF
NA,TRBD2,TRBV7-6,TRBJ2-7,TGTGCCAGCAGCCGGGGACTAGCTCCCTACGAGCAGTACTTC,CASSRGLAPYEQYF
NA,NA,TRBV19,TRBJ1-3,TGTGCCAGTAGTGTGGACAACTCTGGAAACACCATATATTTT,CASSVDNSGNTIYF
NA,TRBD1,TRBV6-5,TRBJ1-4,TGTGCCAGCAGGGGCGGACAGGGTCTGCATGAAAAACTGTTTTTT,CASRGGQGLHEKLFF
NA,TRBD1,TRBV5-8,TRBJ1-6,TGTGCCAGCAGCTTATACAGGGGGAGTAATTCACCCCTCCACTTT,CASSLYRGSNSPLHF
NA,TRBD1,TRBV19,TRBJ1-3,TGTGCCAGTAGTGCCGGGACAGCTGGAAACACCATATATTTT,CASSAGTAGNTIYF
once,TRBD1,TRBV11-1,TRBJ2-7,TGTGCCAGCAGCTTCGGACAGGGGCGATACGAGCAGTACTTC,CASSFGQGRYEQYF
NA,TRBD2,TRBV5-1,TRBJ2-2,TGCGCCAGCAGCACCGCTAGCGGGAGTGCCACCGGGGAGCTGTTTTTT,CASSTASGSATGELFF
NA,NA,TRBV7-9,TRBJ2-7,TGTGCCAGCAGCTCACCGCAAGACAACTACGAGCAGTACTTC,CASSSPQDNYEQYF
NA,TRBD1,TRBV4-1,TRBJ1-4,TGCGCCAGCAGCCAAGACGCCCAGGGGTCAGGGGGAAAACTGTTTTTT,CASSQDAQGSGGKLFF
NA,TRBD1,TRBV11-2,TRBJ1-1,TGTGCCAGCAGCTTAGGGAGGGGGCGGAGAAACACTGAAGCTTTCTTT,CASSLGRGRRNTEAFF
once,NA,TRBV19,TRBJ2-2,TGTGCCAGTAGTATCGGTCAGGGCGGCGGGGAGCTGTTTTTT,CASSIGQGGGELFF